This TCR beta chain was documented in a study of blood T cell repertoires in COVID-19. Overall study: Samples representing acute and convalescent COVID-19 were sourced from the United States, Italy and Spain.

As processed by the authors: Amplification with reference gene primers provided the estimates of nucleated cell counts. The protocol was immunoSEQ multiplex PCR, while the TCRdb copy is restricted to in-frame clones and leaves out a portion. V and J calls and clone size follow that table, whereas D and trimming were derived from the DNA. The table includes 130,000 or so clones, 83% detected once. The CDR3 has 15 residues. In germline, CDR1 is SGHRS, CDR2 YFSETQ. The V end lost 4 bases, the J end lost 4 bases, and 14 bases lay between the germline ends. This study enrolled people aged 18 to 89 from under 25 US geographic areas. Resolution of symptoms, clearance, or two negative PCRs was present in recovered Cohort 3 donors.

This clonotype originated in a man under 40 who had recovered from COVID-19. The J gene is TRBJ2-2, the V gene TRBV5-1; D is possibly TRBD2 (7 bases). The specimen was PBMCs or T cells enriched from blood (not recorded which). The CDR3 nucleotides read TGCGCCAGCAGCGCGGCGGGGGCGATCACCGGGGAGCTGTTTTTT. Translating it yields CASSAAGAITGELFF.